A selection of T cell receptor beta chains follows, all from one sample in a study of blood T cell repertoires in COVID-19. Produced via immunoSEQ multiplex PCR; TCRdb's table is partial and in-frame only. The table includes hundreds of thousands of clones, about 90% detected once. Input material: PBMCs or T cells enriched from blood (not recorded which). These receptors were taken from a young woman who had recovered from COVID-19. The CDR3 runs from the conserved cysteine through the conserved F or W. D genes are given only for firm matches. The listing skips clone size in some rows; elsewhere it reads once, few, many or a size class.

.	TRBV10-3	TRBJ1-1	.	TGTGCCATCAGACAACAGGGAAACACTGAAGCTTTCTTT	CAIRQQGNTEAFF
.	TRBV28	TRBJ1-3	.	TGTGCCAGCAGTTTCAGGCAGGGGGGAAACACCATATATTTT	CASSFRQGGNTIYF
.	TRBV5-4	TRBJ2-5	TRBD1	TGTGCCAGCAGCCCCGGACAGGGATTGGAGACCCAGTACTTC	CASSPGQGLETQYF
.	TRBV25-1	TRBJ1-2	TRBD1	TGTGCCAGCGGTGGGACAGGGGAAGGCGGCTACACCTTC	CASGGTGEGGYTF
.	TRBV7-9	TRBJ1-1	.	TGTGCCAGCAGCTATGACGCGGCGGGGTGGGCGAACACTGAAGCTTTCTTT	CASSYDAAGWANTEAFF
.	TRBV5-1	TRBJ2-2	.	TGCGCCAGCAGCTCCGGACAGAACACCGGGGAGCTGTTTTTT	CASSSGQNTGELFF
.	TRBV24-1	TRBJ1-2	.	TGTGCCACCAGTGATGCCCGGGGAAACTATGGCTACACCTTC	CATSDARGNYGYTF
.	TRBV29-1	TRBJ1-5	TRBD1	TGCAGCGTCCGAAACCTGACAGGGGGCGGAGGTCAGCCCCAGCATTTT	CSVRNLTGGGGQPQHF
.	TRBV5-1	TRBJ2-6	TRBD1	TGCGCCAGCAGCTTCCCCGGACAGGGGGGATCTGGGGCCAACGTCCTGACTTTC	CASSFPGQGGSGANVLTF
once	TRBV3-1/TRBV3-2	TRBJ2-1	TRBD2	TGTGCCAGCAGCCCCCGGGGGGGCGTCTACAATGAGCAGTTCTTC	CASSPRGGVYNEQFF
.	TRBV13	TRBJ1-3	.	TGTGCCAGCAGCTTAGTGGCAGAAGGAAACACCATATATTTT	CASSLVAEGNTIYF
.	TRBV15	TRBJ1-2	.	TGTGCCACCAGCCGGGACACGGTGGGTGGCTACACCTTC	CATSRDTVGGYTF
.	TRBV19	TRBJ1-1	TRBD1	TGTGCCAGTAGGGGACAGGGGGCAACTGAAGCTTTCTTT	CASRGQGATEAFF
.	TRBV30	TRBJ2-7	TRBD1	TGTGCCTGTAAAAAGGGGACAGGCTACTACGAGCAGTACTTC	CACKKGTGYYEQYF
.	TRBV2	TRBJ2-3	.	TGTGCCAGCCGGAGGGGGACTACCTCCGCAGATACGCAGTATTTT	CASRRGTTSADTQYF
.	TRBV19	TRBJ1-3	.	TGTGCCAGTAGTATTCAGGGGCCAGAACGTGGAAACACCATATATTTT	CASSIQGPERGNTIYF
.	TRBV7-9	TRBJ2-7	TRBD1	TGTGCCAGCAGCCGTCGACAGGGCCCCTACGAGCAGTACTTC	CASSRRQGPYEQYF
.	TRBV28	TRBJ1-2	.	TGTGCCAGTACAGGACAGCTCAATGGCTACACCTTC	CASTGQLNGYTF
.	TRBV7-2	TRBJ2-5	.	TGTGCCAGCAGCCTAACGGGGATTCAACAGACCCAGTACTTC	CASSLTGIQQTQYF
.	TRBV27	TRBJ1-5	.	TGTGCCAGCGGACCGGGGACTAGAGGGAATCAGCCCCAGCATTTT	CASGPGTRGNQPQHF
once	TRBV18	TRBJ2-1	TRBD2	TGTGCCAGCTCACCACCCTGGCGGGGGGTAATAAATGAGCAGTTCTTC	CASSPPWRGVINEQFF
.	TRBV7-2	TRBJ1-5	.	TGTGCCAGCAGGGGGCGCTGGGGTCAGCCCCAGCATTTT	CASRGRWGQPQHF
.	TRBV14	TRBJ2-5	.	TGTGCCAGCAGCCAAGGGACTGGGATCCGGGGGGAGACCCAGTACTTC	CASSQGTGIRGETQYF
.	TRBV5-6	TRBJ1-1	TRBD1	TGTGCCAGCAGGAGGGACAGGGGGCGAACTGAAGCTTTCTTT	CASRRDRGRTEAFF
.	TRBV27	TRBJ2-5	.	TGTGCCAGCAGTTCGGACAGGAGGGGATCTTTCGAGACCCAGTACTTC	CASSSDRRGSFETQYF
.	TRBV6-5	TRBJ1-2	.	TGTGCCAGCAGTCCGAGGACAGATAACTATGGCTACACCTTC	CASSPRTDNYGYTF
.	TRBV10-3	TRBJ2-3	TRBD1	TGTGCCATCAGTAGACAGGGGGGGCCGTCAGATACGCAGTATTTT	CAISRQGGPSDTQYF
.	TRBV6-5	TRBJ1-2	.	TGTGCCAGCATCTACTTTCCCTTCTATGGCTACACCTTC	CASIYFPFYGYTF
.	TRBV18	TRBJ1-6	TRBD1	TGTGCCAGCTCACCACAGGCACAGGGGGGCTCACCCCTCCACTTT	CASSPQAQGGSPLHF
.	TRBV7-9	TRBJ2-3	.	TGTGCCAGCAGCTTAGAATTACCCGGGACATCTCGATTT	CASSLELPGTSRF
once	TRBV5-4	TRBJ2-3	TRBD1	TGTGCCAGCAGCTTGGTTCCAGGGGGCGTACATACGCAGTATTTT	CASSLVPGGVHTQYF
.	TRBV28	TRBJ2-2	TRBD1	TGTGCCAGGCCCCAGGACAGGGCGAACACCGGGGAGCTGTTTTTT	CARPQDRANTGELFF
.	TRBV5-1	TRBJ2-2	.	TGCGCCAGCAGCTTGGAGCCCCCCGGGGAGCTGTTTTTT	CASSLEPPGELFF
.	TRBV10-3	TRBJ1-4	TRBD1	TGTGCCACCTCAACGGACAGGGGCTTAACAAAACTGTTTTTT	CATSTDRGLTKLFF
once	TRBV30	TRBJ1-1	TRBD1	TGTGCCGGCGACAGGGGGCGCCGGGACACTGAAGCTTTCTTT	CAGDRGRRDTEAFF
.	TRBV18	TRBJ2-7	TRBD1	TGTGCCAGCTCACCTTTTGACAGGGGGCTTCACTTC	CASSPFDRGLHF
.	TRBV29-1	TRBJ2-7	TRBD1	TGCAGCGTTGTCGGCAGGGGGCAGGAAAAGCAGTACTTC	CSVVGRGQEKQYF
.	TRBV9	TRBJ1-2	TRBD1	TGTGCCAGCAGCGGCCCGACAGGGAATTACTATGGCTACACCTTC	CASSGPTGNYYGYTF
once	TRBV5-1	TRBJ2-1	.	TGCGCCAGCAGAATAGGACAGGGAGTAGGGAGGGACAATGAGCAGTTCTTC	CASRIGQGVGRDNEQFF
few	TRBV7-9	TRBJ2-1	.	TGTGCCAGCAGCAAAAGGTCGGGGAGCGGCTCCTACAATGAGCAGTTCTTC	CASSKRSGSGSYNEQFF
.	TRBV2	TRBJ1-4	TRBD1	TGTGCCAGCAGCCCCCCGGACAGGGTGGGTGAAAAACTGTTTTTT	CASSPPDRVGEKLFF
few	TRBV18	TRBJ2-3	.	TGTGCCAGCTCACCACCGACTCAAGATACGCAGTATTTT	CASSPPTQDTQYF
few	TRBV5-1	TRBJ1-4	TRBD1	TGCGCCAGCAGCTTGGCCTCCGGGGCAGGGGGTGAAAAACTGTTTTTT	CASSLASGAGGEKLFF
.	TRBV24-1	TRBJ2-1	.	TGTGCCACGGGGGTGGCGGGGACCTACAATGAGCAGTTCTTC	CATGVAGTYNEQFF
.	TRBV6-2/TRBV6-3	TRBJ2-1	TRBD2	TGTGCCAGCAGTTACGAAGCGGGGGCCTACAATGAGCAGTTCTTC	CASSYEAGAYNEQFF
.	TRBV7-2	TRBJ1-1	TRBD1	TGTGCCAGCAGCTTATATGTGCAAGGGGGCGGAACTGAAGCTTTCTTT	CASSLYVQGGGTEAFF
.	TRBV5-4	TRBJ2-5	TRBD1	TGTGCCAGCAGCACTGGACAGGGTGGAGAGACCCAGTACTTC	CASSTGQGGETQYF
.	TRBV18	TRBJ1-2	TRBD1	TGTGCCAGCTCACCTGGACAGGGGGGAAACTATGGCTACACCTTC	CASSPGQGGNYGYTF
.	TRBV11-2	TRBJ1-4	.	TGTGCCAGCAGCTTAGATCTGGGGGGTGAAAAACTGTTTTTT	CASSLDLGGEKLFF